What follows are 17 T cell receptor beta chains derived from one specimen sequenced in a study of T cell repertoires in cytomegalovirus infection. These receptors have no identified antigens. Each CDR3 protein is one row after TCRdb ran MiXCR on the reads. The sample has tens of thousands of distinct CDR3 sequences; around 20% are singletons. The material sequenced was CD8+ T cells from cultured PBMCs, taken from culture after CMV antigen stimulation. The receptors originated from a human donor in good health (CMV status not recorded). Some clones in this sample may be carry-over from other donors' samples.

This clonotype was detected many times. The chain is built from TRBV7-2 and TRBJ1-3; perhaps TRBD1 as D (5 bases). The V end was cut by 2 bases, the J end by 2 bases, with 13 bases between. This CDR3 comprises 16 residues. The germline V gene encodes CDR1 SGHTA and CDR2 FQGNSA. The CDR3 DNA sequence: TGTGCCAGCAGCTTAAATGCAGGGAGAACTGGAAACACCATATATTTT. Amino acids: CASSLNAGRTGNTIYF.

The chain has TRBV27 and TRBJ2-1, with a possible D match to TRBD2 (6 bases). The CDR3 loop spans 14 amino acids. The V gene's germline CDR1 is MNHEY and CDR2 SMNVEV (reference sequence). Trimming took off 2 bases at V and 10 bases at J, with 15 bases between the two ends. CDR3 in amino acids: CASSLPGDRKEQFF. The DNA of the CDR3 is TGTGCCAGCAGTTTACCGGGGGATCGCAAAGAGCAGTTCTTC.

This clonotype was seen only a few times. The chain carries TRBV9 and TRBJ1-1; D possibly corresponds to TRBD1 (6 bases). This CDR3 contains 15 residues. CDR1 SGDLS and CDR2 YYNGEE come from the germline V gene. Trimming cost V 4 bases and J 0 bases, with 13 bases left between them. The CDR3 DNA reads TGTGCCAGCAGCCTTTGGGGGGGCATGAACACTGAAGCTTTCTTT. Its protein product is CASSLWGGMNTEAFF.

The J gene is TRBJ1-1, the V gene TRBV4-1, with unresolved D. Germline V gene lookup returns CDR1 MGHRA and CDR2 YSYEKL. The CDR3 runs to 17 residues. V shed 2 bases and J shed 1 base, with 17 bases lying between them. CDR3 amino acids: CASSQYQVGRKNTEAFF. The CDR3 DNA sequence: TGCGCCAGCAGCCAATATCAAGTCGGCCGGAAGAACACTGAAGCTTTCTTT.

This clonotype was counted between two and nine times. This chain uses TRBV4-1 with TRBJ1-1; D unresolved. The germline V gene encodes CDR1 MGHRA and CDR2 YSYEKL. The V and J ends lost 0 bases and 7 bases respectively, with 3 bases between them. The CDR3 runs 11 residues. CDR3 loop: CASSQEFEAFF. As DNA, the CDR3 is TGCGCCAGCAGCCAAGAATTTGAAGCTTTCTTT.

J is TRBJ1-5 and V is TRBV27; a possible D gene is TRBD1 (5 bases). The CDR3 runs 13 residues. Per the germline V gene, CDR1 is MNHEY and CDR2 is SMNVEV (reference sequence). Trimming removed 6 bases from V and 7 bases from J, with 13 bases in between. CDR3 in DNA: TGTGCCAGCAGCCGGGGTTGGGGGCAGCCCCAGCATTTT. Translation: CASSRGWGQPQHF.

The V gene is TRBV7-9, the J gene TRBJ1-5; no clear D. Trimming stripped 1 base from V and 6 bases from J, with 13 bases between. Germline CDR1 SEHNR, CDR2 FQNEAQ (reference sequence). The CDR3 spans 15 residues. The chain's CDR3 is CASSLGQGSAQPQHF. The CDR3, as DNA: TGTGCCAGCAGCTTAGGGCAAGGGTCGGCTCAGCCCCAGCATTTT.

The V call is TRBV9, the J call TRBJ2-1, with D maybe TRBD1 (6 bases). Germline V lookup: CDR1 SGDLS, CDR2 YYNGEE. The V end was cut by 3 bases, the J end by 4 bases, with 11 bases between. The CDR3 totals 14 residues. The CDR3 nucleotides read TGTGCCAGCAGCGGGCGGACAGCTTACAATGAGCAGTTCTTC. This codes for CASSGRTAYNEQFF.

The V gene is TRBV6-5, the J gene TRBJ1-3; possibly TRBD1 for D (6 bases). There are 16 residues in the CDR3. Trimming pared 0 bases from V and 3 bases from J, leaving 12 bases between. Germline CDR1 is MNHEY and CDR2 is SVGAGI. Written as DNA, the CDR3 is TGTGCCAGCAGTTACTCGGCGGGGGCTAGTGGAAACACCATATATTTT. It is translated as CASSYSAGASGNTIYF.

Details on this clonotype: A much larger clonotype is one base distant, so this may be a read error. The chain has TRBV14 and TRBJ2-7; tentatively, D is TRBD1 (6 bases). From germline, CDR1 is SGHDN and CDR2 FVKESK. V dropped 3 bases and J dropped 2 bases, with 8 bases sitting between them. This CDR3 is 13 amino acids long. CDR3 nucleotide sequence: TGTGCCAGCAGCCACGGACAGACCTACGAGCAGTACTTC. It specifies CASSHGQTYEQYF.

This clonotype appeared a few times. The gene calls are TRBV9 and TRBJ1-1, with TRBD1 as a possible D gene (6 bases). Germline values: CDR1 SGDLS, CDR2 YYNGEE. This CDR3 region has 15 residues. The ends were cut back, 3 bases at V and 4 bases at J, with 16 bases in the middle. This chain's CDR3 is CASSGRDTLGTEAFF. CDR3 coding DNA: TGTGCCAGCAGCGGCCGGGACACCCTAGGCACTGAAGCTTTCTTT.

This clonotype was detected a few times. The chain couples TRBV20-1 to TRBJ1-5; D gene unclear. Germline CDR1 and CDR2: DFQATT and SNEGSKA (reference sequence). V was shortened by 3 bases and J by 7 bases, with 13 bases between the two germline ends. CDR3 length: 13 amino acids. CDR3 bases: TGCAGTGCTAGGAAACCGGAGGACCAGCCCCAGCATTTT. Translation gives CSARKPEDQPQHF.

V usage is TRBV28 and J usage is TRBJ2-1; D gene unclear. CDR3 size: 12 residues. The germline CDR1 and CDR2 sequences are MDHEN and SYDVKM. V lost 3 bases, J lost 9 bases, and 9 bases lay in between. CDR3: CASSFSQTEQFF. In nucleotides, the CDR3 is TGTGCCAGCAGTTTTTCACAGACTGAGCAGTTCTTC.

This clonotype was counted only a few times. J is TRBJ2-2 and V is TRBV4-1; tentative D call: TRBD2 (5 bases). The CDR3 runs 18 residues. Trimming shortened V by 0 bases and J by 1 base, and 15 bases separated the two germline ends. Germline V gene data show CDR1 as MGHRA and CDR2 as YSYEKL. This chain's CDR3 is CASSQDRHGILNTGELFF. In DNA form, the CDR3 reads TGCGCCAGCAGCCAAGATCGCCACGGGATCCTGAACACCGGGGAGCTGTTTTTT.

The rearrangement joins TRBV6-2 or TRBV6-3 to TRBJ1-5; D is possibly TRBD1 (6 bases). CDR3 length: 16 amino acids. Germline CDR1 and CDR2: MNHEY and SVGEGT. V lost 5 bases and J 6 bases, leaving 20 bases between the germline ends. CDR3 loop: CASSTYGQSQSQPQHF. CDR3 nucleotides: TGTGCCAGCAGTACCTATGGACAGAGCCAGAGTCAGCCCCAGCATTTT.

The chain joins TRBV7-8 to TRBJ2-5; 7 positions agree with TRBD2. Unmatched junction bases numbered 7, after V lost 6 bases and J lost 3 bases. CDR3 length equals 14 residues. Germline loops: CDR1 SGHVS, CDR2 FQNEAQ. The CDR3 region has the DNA TGTGCCAGCAGTGGACTAAGCGGGGAAGAGACCCAGTACTTC. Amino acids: CASSGLSGEETQYF.

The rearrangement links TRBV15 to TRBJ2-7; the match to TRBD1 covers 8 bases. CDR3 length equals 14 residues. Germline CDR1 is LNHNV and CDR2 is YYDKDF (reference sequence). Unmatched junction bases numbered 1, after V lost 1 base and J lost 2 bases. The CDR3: CATSRGRGPYEQYF. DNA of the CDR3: TGTGCCACCAGCAGAGGCAGGGGGCCCTACGAGCAGTACTTC.